This TCR beta chain was identified in a study of cytomegalovirus exposure and HLA in healthy donors. PCR was performed using 60 Vbeta and 13 Jbeta primers. Clones were sequenced by immunoSEQ multiplex PCR, and TCRdb holds only the in-frame ones, with some missing. The data contain 180,000 or so clones, approximately 83% of them singletons. The CDR3 runs to 13 residues. CDR1 is SGHDT, CDR2 YYEEEE, per germline. Trimming cost V 0 bases and J 7 bases, with 8 bases left between them. The chain recombines TRBV5-6 with TRBJ2-1, with D perhaps matching TRBD2 (5 bases). Sequenced: PBMCs. The receptor was isolated from a man between 18 and 35 years old in good health and CMV-seropositive. The CDR3 sequence: CASSLGGSNEQFF. The CDR3 DNA is TGTGCCAGCAGCTTGGGAGGGAGTAATGAGCAGTTCTTC.